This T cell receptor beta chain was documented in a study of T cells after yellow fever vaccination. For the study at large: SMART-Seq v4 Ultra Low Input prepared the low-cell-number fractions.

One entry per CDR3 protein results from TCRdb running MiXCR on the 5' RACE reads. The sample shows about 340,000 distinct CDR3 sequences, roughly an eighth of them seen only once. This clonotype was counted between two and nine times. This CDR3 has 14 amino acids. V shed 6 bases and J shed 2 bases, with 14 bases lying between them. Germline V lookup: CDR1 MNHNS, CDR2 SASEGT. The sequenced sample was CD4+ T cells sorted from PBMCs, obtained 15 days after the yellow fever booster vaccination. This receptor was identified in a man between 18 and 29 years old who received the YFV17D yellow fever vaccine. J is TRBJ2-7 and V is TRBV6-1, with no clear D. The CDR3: CASSEIGRPYEQYV. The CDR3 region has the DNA TGTGCCAGCAGCGAAATTGGCCGGCCCTACGAGCAGTACGTC.